This T cell receptor beta chain was documented in a study of T-cell reconstitution after alpha-beta-depleted transplantation in children. Using unique molecular identifiers, the investigators prepared the TCRbeta library. TCRdb analysed the PCR reads with MiXCR anew, one entry per CDR3 protein. The sample contains hundreds of thousands of distinct CDR3 sequences, roughly a tenth of which appear only once. The CDR3 spans 20 residues. For this clonotype: At one end the junction does not follow the germline gene, possibly because of a read error.

The sample here was PBMCs from the stem cell graft donor, taken from the stem cell graft. The chain has TRBV12-3 or TRBV12-4 and TRBJ2-1, with 14 bases identical to TRBD2. The clonotype was recovered from a human donor who donated a stem cell graft to a child with acute myeloid leukemia. In nucleotides, the CDR3 is TGTGCCAGCGGTTTAAATCCTACCTGGGGACTAGCGGGAGAAGTCAATGAGCAGTTCTTC. Translated: CASGLNPTWGLAGEVNEQFF.